This TCR beta chain was captured by sequencing in a study of T cells in Graves' hyperthyroidism and ophthalmopathy (dated by TCRdb to about 2019). The study in broad terms: Peripheral blood samples were taken at the time of initial diagnosis, prior to any treatment. A discovery cohort of around 100 patients, 43 with Graves' ophthalmopathy and about 58 with stable Graves' hyperthyroidism, was used to find distinguishing TCR V-J signatures. Prospective prediction of ophthalmopathy was tested in an independent validation cohort of 18 hyperthyroidism patients and some 17 patients who later progressed to ophthalmopathy. The roughly 91 discovery patients were randomly divided into training and test sets at a 7:3 ratio. The study also compared thyroid tissue and blood T-cell repertoires from about 6 Graves' hyperthyroidism patients. Once sampling was done, hyperthyroidism patients were given methimazole at a starting dose of 30 mg daily, whereas ophthalmopathy patients were given high-dose intravenous methylprednisolone. According to the paper, TCR Vbeta CDR3 sequencing was carried out on some 140 peripheral blood samples, which came from under 50 ophthalmopathy, under 80 hyperthyroidism and roughly 17 progressor patients.

Moderately to severely active disease, a Clinical Activity Score of at least 3, a NOSPECS grade of at least 4, and a duration under 3 months were present in ophthalmopathy patients. Any patient with an uncontrolled infection, another autoimmune disease, pregnancy or lactation was excluded. Diagnoses were established on the basis of clinical symptoms, serum thyroxine and TRAb, thyroid ultrasound, and orbital computed tomography. Ficoll-Paque density gradient centrifugation was used to isolate PBMCs from 8 to 10 ml of fresh peripheral blood. Trizol reagent was used to extract total RNA, and RNA quality was then checked on an Agilent 2100 Bioanalyzer. Amplification of TCR beta CDR3 regions was carried out from RNA transcripts. The TCR CDR3 was subjected to a first round of RT-PCR using the HTBI primer set and the Qiagen OneStep RT-PCR kit. Libraries were constructed in a second round of multiplex PCR, after which size selection and purification were carried out. Libraries were sequenced paired-end with 100 bp reads on an Illumina HiSeq2000. From the authors' description of their analysis: SOAPnuke was used to process the raw data, removing reads that contained adapters or uncalled bases, had a mean Phred below 15, or lacked an exact match to the constant primer or identifier. High-quality paired reads were merged with COPE v1.2.5, and unique nucleotide sequences were defined as clonotypes. Clonotypes were aligned to IMGT TRBV, TRBD and TRBJ reference segments using MiTCR v1.1. Only V-J combinations with frequency above 0.0001, covering roughly 99% of repertoires, were analysed. The TCS score was defined as the ratio of F50 (clonal expansion) to E x V (chaos), calculated using BLOSUM62-based TCRdist between CDR3 peptides within each V-J. Welch's t-statistics and random forest reduced fewer than 550 V-J features to roughly 13, which were used in a naive Bayes classifier (R e1071). Using fastp at Q25 and MiXCR, TCRdb reprocessed the public reads and kept productive beta chains. Each CDR3 protein appears once, grouped with its most common genes and DNA. These V and J calls derive from TCRdb rather than the authors' analysis. In this sample the table shows 300,000 to 400,000 distinct CDR3 sequences, less than 20% of which occur a single time. Around two fifths of the sample belongs to the ten largest clones.

The CDR3 sequence holds 16 residues, the cysteine and phenylalanine included. The CDR3 DNA has 48 bases and is translated from base 1. V drops 5 bases and J drops 2 bases, leaving 18 bases in between. From a lookup of the germline V gene, CDR1 and CDR2 are SGHRS and YFSETQ. This clonotype was counted many times. The clone's antigen remains unknown. The record has no base qualities; no much larger clone is one base away. Broader findings and caveats from the paper: In validation, progression to ophthalmopathy was predicted by the model with almost 71% sensitivity and 72% to 85% specificity, a median of 6.5 months before onset. Most expanded thyroid clonotypes (frequency above 0.001) were also detected in blood, suggesting blood repertoires may reflect thyroid immune responses. Ophthalmopathy was separated from stable hyperthyroidism by a 13 V-J signature model, with approximately 86% sensitivity and about 81% specificity obtained in cross-validation and 80%/75% obtained in testing. Sample size was not statistically predetermined, and investigators were not blinded to group allocation.

The sequence is built from TRBV5-1 and TRBJ2-3; TRBD2 is a weak D gene call, 6 bases matching. This receptor was obtained from a man aged 18 to 29 with Graves' ophthalmopathy. Sequencing was carried out using blood. The bases are TGCGCCAGCAGGCTGGGGACTCACCGGCTCACAGATACGCAGTATTTT. Its product reads: CASRLGTHRLTDTQYF.